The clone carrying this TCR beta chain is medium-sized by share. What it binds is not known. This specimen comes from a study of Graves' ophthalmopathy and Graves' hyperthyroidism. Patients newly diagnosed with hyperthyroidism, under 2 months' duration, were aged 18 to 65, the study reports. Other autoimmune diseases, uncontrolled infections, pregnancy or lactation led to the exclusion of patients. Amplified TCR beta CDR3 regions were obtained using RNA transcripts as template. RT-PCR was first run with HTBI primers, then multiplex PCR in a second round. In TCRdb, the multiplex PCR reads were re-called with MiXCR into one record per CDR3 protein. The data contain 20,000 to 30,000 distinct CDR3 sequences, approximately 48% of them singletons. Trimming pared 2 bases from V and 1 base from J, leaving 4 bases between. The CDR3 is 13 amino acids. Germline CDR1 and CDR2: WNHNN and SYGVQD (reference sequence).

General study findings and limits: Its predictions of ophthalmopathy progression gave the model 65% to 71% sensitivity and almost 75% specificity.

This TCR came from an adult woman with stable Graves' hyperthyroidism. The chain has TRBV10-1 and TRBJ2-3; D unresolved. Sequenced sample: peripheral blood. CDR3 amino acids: CASSEPRTDTQYF. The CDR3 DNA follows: TGCGCCAGCAGTGAGCCCCGCACAGATACGCAGTATTTT.